Listed here is a single T cell receptor beta chain. A universal primer binding site was introduced by template switching. The final cDNA contained unique molecular identifiers. From the 5' RACE reads, TCRdb called clonotypes with MiXCR, one entry per CDR3 protein. The sample includes approximately 410,000 distinct CDR3 sequences, under 20% of them seen just once. Trimming took 0 bases from V and 0 from J; bases not matched to a gene: 4. The CDR3 has 17 amino acids. These data belong to a study of identical twins. Only healthy Caucasians were included as donors. V usage is TRBV12-3 or TRBV12-4 and J usage is TRBJ2-3, with 9 positions matching TRBD2. The sample was naive T cells sorted from blood. This receptor was taken from a man aged 50-59 years in good health. The CDR3 nucleotides read TGTGCCAGCAGTTTAGCCACTACTAGCGGGAGCACAGATACGCAGTATTTT. Its protein is CASSLATTSGSTDTQYF.